This TCR beta chain was documented in a study of blood T cell repertoires in COVID-19. Trimming removed 4 bases from V and 5 bases from J; junction bases left unmatched: 5. Germline values: CDR1 MDHEN, CDR2 SYDVKM. The length of the CDR3 is 14 residues. Participants, 18 to 89 years old, spanned around 25 US areas. TCRdb's table, derived via immunoSEQ multiplex PCR, lists solely in-frame clones and lacks some. The repertoire holds a few hundred thousand clones, with around 89% as singletons. Sequencing used PBMCs or T cells enriched from blood (not recorded which). The gene calls are TRBV28 and TRBJ2-5; TRBD1 agrees at 9 bases. The TCR comes from a woman aged 35 to 49 who had recovered from COVID-19. The CDR3 loop is CASSSADRGETQYF. The CDR3 coding sequence is TGTGCCAGCAGTTCCGCGGACAGGGGTGAGACCCAGTACTTC. The whole variable domain, filled in from reference TRBV28 and TRBJ2-5, reads DVKVTQSSRYLVKRTGEKVFLECVQDMDHENMFWYRQDPGLGLRLIYFSYDVKMKEKGDIPEGYSVSREKKERFSLILESASTNQTSMYLCASSSADRGETQYFGPGTRLLVL.